Following are 28 T cell receptor beta chains from one sample sequenced in a study of blood T cell repertoires in COVID-19. Only in-frame clones appear in the TCRdb table, and some are missing; sequencing was by immunoSEQ multiplex PCR. Here the sample spans approximately 150,000 clones, 75% to 85% being singletons. Sequenced input: PBMCs or T cells enriched from blood (not recorded which). Receptors originate from a man in his fifties or sixties who had recovered from COVID-19.

This sequence joins TRBV6-5 and TRBJ1-1; TRBD1 matches at 7 bases. With V trimmed by 6 bases and J by 0 bases, 4 bases remained unmatched. Germline V gene sequence: CDR1 MNHEY, CDR2 SVGAGI. This CDR3 has 14 residues. For the CDR3, the DNA is TGTGCCAGCAGGTTGGACAGGATGAACACTGAAGCTTTCTTT. Residues: CASRLDRMNTEAFF.

V and J are TRBV25-1 and TRBJ2-5; no definite D call. V dropped 5 bases and J dropped 5 bases, with 18 bases sitting between them. This CDR3 has 15 residues. Germline assignment: CDR1 MGHDK and CDR2 SYGVNS. This CDR3 is CASSPQSQFTETQYF. CDR3 DNA sequence: TGTGCCAGCAGTCCTCAATCTCAGTTTACGGAGACCCAGTACTTC.

This chain links TRBV21-1 with TRBJ1-5; TRBD1, as called in the table, went unchecked against the DNA. TRBV21-1 is a pseudogene locus. CDR3 size: 14 residues. As DNA, the CDR3 is TGTGCCAGCCGATTTAGACAGGGAGATCAGCCCCAGCATTTT. Translated: CASRFRQGDQPQHF.

This chain links TRBV5-8 with TRBJ1-2; D not resolved. The CDR3 runs 15 residues. Germline-derived CDR1 and CDR2 are SGHTS and YDEGEE. Trimming removed 4 bases from V and 2 bases from J, with 15 bases in between. CDR3 protein: CASSRTRTANYGYTF. CDR3 coding DNA: TGTGCCAGCAGCCGAACTAGGACGGCGAACTATGGCTACACCTTC.

This clone showed up many times. In the same sample, other DNA sequences code for this CDR3. The chain uses TRBV5-1 and TRBJ1-1; TRBD1 matches 7 bases. In germline, CDR1 is SGHRS, CDR2 YFSETQ. Germline trimming cut 0 bases from V and 4 bases from J; bases unmatched to any gene: 3. CDR3 size: 14 residues. The CDR3 loop reads CASSLASGGTEAFF. CDR3 nucleotide sequence: TGCGCCAGCAGCTTGGCCTCAGGGGGCACTGAAGCTTTCTTT.

This chain uses TRBV7-2 with TRBJ1-5; tentative D call: TRBD1 (6 bases). The germline CDR1 and CDR2 sequences are SGHTA and FQGNSA. V lost 5 bases and J 6 bases, leaving 17 bases between the germline ends. This CDR3 has 15 amino acids. Written as DNA, the CDR3 is TGTGCCAGCAGCCCCCGTGGGGGCGCGAGTCAGCCCCAGCATTTT. Protein: CASSPRGGASQPQHF.

CDR3 coding DNA: TGTGCCAGCAGCTTATTGCAGGGGCGAGAGCAGTACTTC. Its protein product is CASSLLQGREQYF. The chain couples TRBV7-4 to TRBJ2-7; D is possibly TRBD1 (6 bases). V was cut by 2 bases and J by 7 bases, with 12 bases left in between. CDR1 and CDR2 from the germline V gene are SGHVT and SQSDAQ. CDR3 size: 13 residues.

The chain carries TRBV10-1 and TRBJ2-7; D possibly corresponds to TRBD2 (6 bases). This CDR3 region has 13 residues. Germline V CDR1 and CDR2: WNHNN, SYGVQD (reference sequence). V lost 4 bases and J 7 bases, leaving 14 bases between the germline ends. In DNA, the CDR3 is TGCGCCAGCAGTGCTAGCGTTACGGGAGAGCAGTACTTC. Translating gives CASSASVTGEQYF.

The chain employs TRBV28 and TRBJ1-6; a possible D gene is TRBD1 (5 bases). The V end lost 7 bases, the J end lost 9 bases, and 16 bases lay between the germline ends. The CDR3 contains 14 residues. Germline V gene sequence: CDR1 MDHEN, CDR2 SYDVKM. CDR3 in amino acids: CASIGDGGASPLHF. In nucleotides, the CDR3 is TGTGCCAGCATAGGGGACGGGGGAGCTTCACCCCTCCACTTT.

The rearrangement links TRBV18 to TRBJ2-7; the D gene is possibly TRBD1 (5 bases). The CDR3 extends over 15 amino acids. CDR1 and CDR2 from the germline V gene are KGHSH and LQKENI. V lost 3 bases and J 3 bases, leaving 15 bases between the germline ends. In nucleotides, the CDR3 is TGTGCCAGCTCACCCCAAGGGGTATCGGACTACGAGCAGTACTTC. Protein: CASSPQGVSDYEQYF.

The chain carries TRBV19 and TRBJ2-7; 11 nucleotides align to TRBD1. Germline-derived CDR1 and CDR2 are LNHDA and SQIVND (reference sequence). The length of the CDR3 is 14 residues. V lost 5 bases to trimming and J lost 6 bases; unmatched junction nucleotides: 6. For the CDR3, the DNA is TGTGCCAGTAGTTCGGGACAGGGGGGTGGCGAGCAGTACTTC. Its protein is CASSSGQGGGEQYF.

The rearrangement uses TRBV7-6 and TRBJ1-5, with 10 bases lining up with TRBD1. Germline lookup yields CDR1 SGHVS and CDR2 FNYEAQ. This CDR3 contains 15 residues. J was trimmed by 4 bases and V by 2 bases; bases with no gene match: 2. This CDR3 reads CASSLRTGGNQPQHF. CDR3 bases: TGTGCCAGCAGCTTACGGACAGGGGGAAATCAGCCCCAGCATTTT.

The chain couples TRBV15 to TRBJ1-4; D not certain. Germline V lookup: CDR1 LNHNV, CDR2 YYDKDF (reference sequence). The CDR3 has 14 residues. Trimming removed 3 bases from V and 4 bases from J, with 9 bases in between. CDR3 nucleotides: TGTGCCACCAGCAGCTCGGCGGGTAATGAAAAACTGTTTTTT. Protein sequence: CATSSSAGNEKLFF.

The table lists this clone with a count of one. This sequence joins TRBV3-1 (or the pseudogene TRBV3-2) and TRBJ1-4, with 8 bases that match TRBD1. This CDR3 region has 16 residues. With V trimmed by 0 bases and J by 4 bases, 4 bases remained unmatched. Germline lookup yields CDR1 LGHDT and CDR2 YNNKEL (reference sequence). CDR3 nucleotide sequence: TGTGCCAGCAGCCAAGACATGACAGGGGATAATGAAAAACTGTTTTTT. It is translated as CASSQDMTGDNEKLFF.

J is TRBJ1-2 and V is TRBV28; TRBD1 matches 7 bases. From germline, CDR1 is MDHEN and CDR2 SYDVKM. Trimming cost V 2 bases and J 4 bases; bases outside gene matches: 10. The CDR3 runs to 16 residues. CDR3 loop: CASSLRGQGGGYGYTF. The CDR3 coding sequence is TGTGCCAGCAGTTTAAGAGGTCAGGGGGGTGGCTATGGCTACACCTTC.

The gene calls are TRBV9 and TRBJ1-6; D perhaps matches TRBD1 (5 bases). Trimming left V 4 bases short and J 7 bases short, with 21 bases between. The CDR3 loop spans 17 amino acids. In germline, CDR1 is SGDLS, CDR2 YYNGEE. CDR3 nucleotide sequence: TGTGCCAGCAGCCTCCGGGTACAGGCCGAAAGGAATTCACCCCTCCACTTT. Its protein product is CASSLRVQAERNSPLHF.

The V gene is TRBV10-1, the J gene TRBJ2-7, with 8 bases fitting TRBD1. CDR3 length: 17 residues. Losses at the gene ends were 6 bases for V and 2 bases for J; bases not matched to a gene: 15. Germline V lookup: CDR1 WNHNN, CDR2 SYGVQD (reference sequence). CDR3 in DNA: TGCGCCAGCAGCCTGTCCCGGGACAGGCCTCGGGCCTACGAGCAGTACTTC. It codes for CASSLSRDRPRAYEQYF.

The chain combines TRBV2 with TRBJ2-6; D not certain. Trimming pared 6 bases from V and 0 bases from J, leaving 6 bases between. CDR3 length equals 14 residues. Germline V gene lookup returns CDR1 SNHLY and CDR2 FYNNEI. Written as DNA, the CDR3 is TGTGCCAGCAGCCAGTCCTCTGGGGCCAACGTCCTGACTTTC. Amino acids: CASSQSSGANVLTF.

The chain has TRBV5-6 and TRBJ2-1; maybe TRBD1 (5 bases). CDR1 and CDR2 from the germline V gene are SGHDT and YYEEEE. Between the trimmed V and J ends, which lost 3 bases and 4 bases, there was a span of 20 bases. The CDR3 extends over 17 amino acids. For the CDR3, the DNA is TGTGCCAGCAGCTGGCTTAAGGCAGGGTCGGTATACAATGAGCAGTTCTTC. Protein product: CASSWLKAGSVYNEQFF.

This clone came up a few times. The chain carries TRBV29-1 and TRBJ2-1; 8 bases fit TRBD1. With V trimmed by 7 bases and J by 6 bases, 8 bases remained unmatched. The germline CDR1 and CDR2 sequences are SQVTM and ANQGSEA. This CDR3 has 13 residues. CDR3 amino acids: CSATWGTGNEQFF. The CDR3 coding sequence is TGCAGCGCCACCTGGGGGACAGGCAATGAGCAGTTCTTC.

The chain carries TRBV3-1 (or the pseudogene TRBV3-2) and TRBJ1-6; D remains ambiguous. This CDR3 is built from 13 residues. Germline CDR1 LGHDT, CDR2 YNNKEL (reference sequence). V was cut by 7 bases and J by 7 bases, with 11 bases left in between. The CDR3 here is CASNENRNSPLHF. CDR3 sequence (DNA): TGTGCCAGCAACGAAAACAGAAATTCACCCCTCCACTTT.

The chain has TRBV27 and TRBJ1-5, with D possibly TRBD1 on 6 matching bases. Trimming shortened V by 4 bases and J by 0 bases, and 19 bases separated the two germline ends. Germline values: CDR1 MNHEY, CDR2 SMNVEV (reference sequence). This CDR3 has 18 residues. The CDR3: CASSSLDRALDSNQPQHF. CDR3 bases: TGTGCCAGCAGTTCCCTGGACAGAGCCTTAGATAGCAATCAGCCCCAGCATTTT.

The V gene is TRBV7-2, the J gene TRBJ2-7; TRBD1 matches 10 bases. The CDR3 extends over 13 amino acids. CDR1 and CDR2 (germline): SGHTA, FQGNSA. Trimming cost V 5 bases and J 3 bases; bases outside gene matches: 1. CDR3 DNA: TGTGCCAGCAGCCGGGACAGGGGCTACGAGCAGTACTTC. This sequence encodes CASSRDRGYEQYF.

The V call is TRBV24-1, the J call TRBJ2-6; D unclear. V lost 8 bases, J lost 0 bases, and 4 bases lay in between. The CDR3 totals 13 residues. Germline V gene sequence: CDR1 KGHDR, CDR2 SFDVKD. The CDR3 reads CATMSSGANVLTF. CDR3 DNA: TGTGCCACCATGAGCTCTGGGGCCAACGTCCTGACTTTC.

On this clone: Other DNA sequences of this sample code for an identical CDR3. CDR3 region: CASSPDRNYGYTF. As DNA, the CDR3 is TGTGCCAGCTCCCCCGACAGGAACTATGGCTACACCTTC. This chain connects TRBV18 to TRBJ1-2; possible D gene TRBD1, 6 bases. Per germline, CDR1 KGHSH and CDR2 LQKENI. The CDR3 sequence is 13 residues long. V was trimmed by 6 bases and J by 2 bases, leaving 10 bases between them.

The J gene is TRBJ1-6, the V gene TRBV7-9; TRBD1 aligns across 8 bases. This CDR3 has 16 residues. Trimming cost V 0 bases and J 9 bases; bases outside gene matches: 7. Germline V CDR1 and CDR2: SEHNR, FQNEAQ (reference sequence). For the CDR3, the DNA is TGTGCCAGCAGCTTAGCGCTAGGACAGGGCGCTTCACCCCTCCACTTT. This translates into CASSLALGQGASPLHF.

This clone was counted between two and nine times. The CDR3 here is CASSPRGASGAQFRTDTQYF. The CDR3 coding sequence is TGTGCCAGCTCACCAAGAGGGGCTAGCGGGGCCCAGTTCCGCACAGATACGCAGTATTTT. The rearrangement links TRBV18 to TRBJ2-3; 9 nucleotides line up with TRBD2. Trimming removed 2 bases from V and 1 base from J; junction bases left unmatched: 16. This CDR3 has 20 amino acids. CDR1 is KGHSH and CDR2 is LQKENI in the germline V gene.

V gene TRBV14 combines with J gene TRBJ1-2, with D possibly matching TRBD1 (6 bases). CDR3 size: 15 residues. V was pared by 4 bases and J by 5 bases, with 17 bases between. Looked up from germline, CDR1 is SGHDN and CDR2 is FVKESK. The CDR3 loop reads CASSPGQSLGYGYTF. CDR3 sequence (DNA): TGTGCCAGCAGCCCCGGACAGAGTTTGGGGTATGGCTACACCTTC. The variable domain in full, completed from reference TRBV14 and TRBJ1-2, reads EAGVTQFPSHSVIEKGQTVTLRCDPISGHDNLYWYRRVMGKEIKFLLHFVKESKQDESGMPNNRFLAERTGGTYSTLKVQPAELEDSGVYFCASSPGQSLGYGYTFGSGTRLTVV.